This T cell receptor beta chain stems from a study of T cells in Graves' hyperthyroidism and ophthalmopathy. In regard to this clonotype: The target antigen is unknown.

No progression to ophthalmopathy during 18 months of follow-up defined stable disease. The TCR beta CDR3 regions underwent amplification using RNA transcripts as the source. Carried out on the TCR CDR3, a first-round RT-PCR used the HTBI primer set. TCRdb independently ran MiXCR on the multiplex PCR reads; one entry per CDR3 protein. The sample consists of roughly 700,000 distinct CDR3 sequences, 17% of them appearing once. Study conclusions and caveats: Most clonotypes that expanded in the thyroid above 0.001 also showed up in blood. Ophthalmopathy was predicted by the model a median of about 6.7 months ahead of onset.

Sequencing was carried out using blood. This receptor was identified in a man between 45 and 60 years old with Graves' hyperthyroidism.

The CDR3 sequence is CASSLDGRMNTEAFF. DNA for the CDR3: TGTGCCAGCAGCTTAGACGGACGTATGAACACTGAAGCTTTCTTT. The chain is built from TRBV7-8 and TRBJ1-1; D gene uncertain. Trimming removed 1 base from V and 0 bases from J, with 9 bases in between. The germline V gene encodes CDR1 SGHVS and CDR2 FQNEAQ. This CDR3 region has 15 residues.